The clone carrying this T cell receptor beta chain was seen only once. Antigen: not known. The data stem from a study of vaccination effects on CD4 cells after COVID-19. On the study more broadly: Before sequencing took place, the ViraFEST assay used viral peptide pools to expand antigen-specific CD4+ T cells. A median of 72 days separated the second dose and sampling. Every well housed more than 1.5 million PBMC, which grew in culture alongside 10 IU/ml IL-2 and about 10 ug/ml peptides. Overall study results and limits: Few convalescent patients were studied, and early post-infection samples were lacking.

The assay was immunoSEQ multiplex PCR, and TCRdb's table has in-frame clones only and misses some. The data contain some 70,000 clones, less than 80% of them seen just once; the ten biggest clones take up more than 2%. Isolation of CD4+ T cells took place after approximately 10 days of culture. Subjects were given two BNT162b2 or mRNA-1273 vaccine doses. The TCR was taken from a human donor who received a COVID-19 vaccine. The source material was CD4+ T cells from PBMCs cultured without peptide, sampled after COVID-19 vaccination.

The CDR3: CASRRDREGGYTF. Written as DNA, the CDR3 is TGTGCCAGCAGGAGGGACAGGGAGGGAGGCTACACCTTC. The chain recombines TRBV27 with TRBJ1-2; 9 nucleotides line up with TRBD1. Germline CDR1 reads MNHEY; CDR2 reads SMNVEV (reference sequence). This CDR3 contains 13 residues. The V segment lost 6 bases and the J segment 8 bases; nucleotides outside the gene matches: 7.